What follows are 32 T cell receptor beta chains derived from one specimen sequenced in a study of T cells in Graves' hyperthyroidism and ophthalmopathy. TCR beta CDR3 sequences were amplified from RNA transcripts. HTBI primers drove first-round RT-PCR of the TCR CDR3. Each CDR3 protein is one row after TCRdb ran MiXCR on the multiplex PCR reads. The sample holds about 380,000 distinct CDR3 sequences, around a sixth seen once. Material: blood. The source of these receptors is a man aged 18 to 30 with Graves' ophthalmopathy.

This chain links TRBV7-9 with TRBJ1-4, with D possibly being TRBD1 (5 bases). CDR3 length: 15 residues. The germline gives CDR1 SEHNR, CDR2 FQNEAQ (reference sequence). Trimming left V 5 bases short and J 3 bases short, with 13 bases between. Written as DNA, the CDR3 is TGTGCCAGCAGCCCTCACAGGCTAGCTAATGAAAAACTGTTTTTT. Amino acids: CASSPHRLANEKLFF.

This clonotype occurred a few times. The gene calls are TRBV25-1 and TRBJ1-1; D unclear. This CDR3 is built from 13 residues. Germline loops: CDR1 MGHDK, CDR2 SYGVNS. V dropped 6 bases and J dropped 1 base, with 9 bases sitting between them. Here the CDR3 DNA reads TGTGCCAGCAGCAGTAAGCCGAACACTGAAGCTTTCTTT. Amino acids: CASSSKPNTEAFF.

V is TRBV27 and J is TRBJ1-4, with TRBD1 identical over 7 bases. The length of the CDR3 is 14 residues. Germline V CDR1 and CDR2: MNHEY, SMNVEV (reference sequence). V dropped 5 bases and J dropped 7; count of bases not matched to a gene: 7. CDR3 nucleotide sequence: TGTGCCAGCAGTGAAGTGACAGGGATTGAAAAACTGTTTTTT. Protein product: CASSEVTGIEKLFF.

This clonotype has ten or more counts. V is TRBV7-9 and J is TRBJ2-1, with D tentatively TRBD2 (6 bases). The V end was cut by 5 bases, the J end by 4 bases, with 18 bases between. Germline V lookup: CDR1 SEHNR, CDR2 FQNEAQ (reference sequence). This CDR3 spans 16 amino acids. Here the CDR3 DNA reads TGTGCCAGCAGCGGCAGCGATGGGGGGAAATACAATGAGCAGTTCTTC. Amino acid sequence: CASSGSDGGKYNEQFF.

This clonotype has a count of ten or more. The chain has TRBV5-6 and TRBJ1-1; no clear D. The CDR3 runs 13 residues. Trimming removed 6 bases at V and 3 bases at J, with 12 bases between. Germline CDR1 is SGHDT and CDR2 is YYEEEE. The CDR3 coding sequence is TGTGCCAGCATGTACTGGAAGGACACTGAAGCTTTCTTT. Translation: CASMYWKDTEAFF.

This sequence joins TRBV2 and TRBJ1-1; the match to TRBD1 covers 12 bases. V trimming: 6 bases; J trimming: 7 bases; junction bases outside the gene matches: 12. Germline CDR1 SNHLY, CDR2 FYNNEI. This CDR3 has 16 amino acids. This chain's CDR3 is CASSAHRDRGRIEAFF. For the CDR3, the DNA is TGTGCCAGCAGCGCCCACCGGGACAGGGGGCGTATTGAAGCTTTCTTT.

Concerning this clonotype: This may be a read error: a much more frequent sequence differs by one nucleotide. DNA for the CDR3: TGCAGTACTTACGGGGGGGCTGATCGAGAGACCCAGTACTTC. It specifies CSTYGGADRETQYF. The chain has TRBV20-1 and TRBJ2-5; 8 positions match TRBD2. V dropped 8 bases and J dropped 4; count of bases not matched to a gene: 12. The CDR3 contains 14 residues. The V gene's germline CDR1 is DFQATT and CDR2 SNEGSKA (reference sequence).

This clonotype was counted at least ten times. V gene TRBV6-1 combines with J gene TRBJ1-1; no clear D gene. Germline CDR1 and CDR2: MNHNS and SASEGT. The V gene lost 4 bases and the J gene lost 10 bases, with 16 bases spanning the gap. The CDR3 has 13 residues. CDR3 residues: CASSGGTNFAAFF. DNA for the CDR3: TGTGCCAGCAGTGGGGGAACCAATTTTGCAGCTTTCTTT.

This clonotype was detected only a few times. The rearrangement joins TRBV5-6 to TRBJ2-3; the match to TRBD1 covers 10 bases. V lost 3 bases, J lost 6 bases, and 7 bases stayed unmatched. CDR1 is SGHDT and CDR2 is YYEEEE in the germline V gene. The CDR3 has 15 residues. CDR3 nucleotides: TGTGCCAGCAGCTCGGACAGGGGGGGTTTTGATACGCAGTATTTT. Residues: CASSSDRGGFDTQYF.

This clonotype was detected ten times or more. The chain links TRBV5-1 to TRBJ2-3; possible D gene TRBD2, 5 bases. Germline V gene sequence: CDR1 SGHRS, CDR2 YFSETQ. The CDR3 extends over 13 amino acids. V was cut by 4 bases and J by 4 bases, with 10 bases left in between. CDR3 loop: CASSGVEADTQYF. DNA for the CDR3: TGCGCCAGCAGCGGGGTGGAGGCAGATACGCAGTATTTT.

This clonotype was counted at least ten times. The rearrangement joins TRBV5-5 to TRBJ1-5; D might be TRBD1 (5 bases). CDR3 length: 16 residues. Germline CDR1 SGHKS, CDR2 YYEKEE (reference sequence). V lost 0 bases to trimming and J lost 0 bases, with 10 bases between them. This chain's CDR3 is CASSLVLTVSNQPQHF. In DNA form, the CDR3 reads TGTGCCAGCAGCTTGGTTCTGACAGTTAGCAATCAGCCCCAGCATTTT. Using reference TRBV5-5 and TRBJ1-5 for the parts outside the CDR3, the full variable domain is DAGVTQSPTHLIKTRGQQVTLRCSPISGHKSVSWYQQVLGQGPQFIFQYYEKEERGRGNFPDRFSARQFPNYSSELNVNALLLGDSALYLCASSLVLTVSNQPQHFGDGTRLSIL.

This rearrangement joins TRBV6-1 to TRBJ2-7; 12 bases map to TRBD1. Germline V gives CDR1 MNHNS, CDR2 SASEGT. Trimming took 2 bases from V and 4 from J; bases not matched to a gene: 6. This CDR3 is built from 16 residues. In nucleotides, the CDR3 is TGTGCCAGCAGTGAACCGGGACAGGGGGCTGTATACGAGCAGTACTTC. Translating gives CASSEPGQGAVYEQYF.

This clonotype was detected ten times or more. The J gene is TRBJ1-1, the V gene TRBV28; the D is unclear. The CDR3 sequence is 12 residues long. From germline, CDR1 is MDHEN and CDR2 SYDVKM. Trimming took 1 base from V and 7 from J, leaving 7 bases between them. CDR3 nucleotide sequence: TGTGCCAGCAGTTTATCTTCCCATGAAGCTTTCTTT. Amino acids: CASSLSSHEAFF.

This clonotype appeared many times. V is TRBV11-2 and J is TRBJ1-6; D not resolved. The CDR3 runs 15 residues. Trimming pared 2 bases from V and 10 bases from J, leaving 15 bases between. Germline V gene lookup returns CDR1 SGHAT and CDR2 FQNNGV. The CDR3 is CASSLLGQVGSPLHF. CDR3 sequence (DNA): TGTGCCAGCAGCTTACTCGGGCAAGTAGGATCACCCCTCCACTTT.

The table lists this clonotype with many counts. The gene calls are TRBV10-3 and TRBJ1-1, with D tentatively TRBD1 (6 bases). CDR3 size: 14 residues. Trimming shortened V by 6 bases and J by 3 bases, and 14 bases separated the two germline ends. The germline CDR1 and CDR2 sequences are ENHRY and SYGVKD. The CDR3 protein is CAIRKQGEDTEAFF. The CDR3 nucleotides are TGTGCCATCAGAAAACAGGGTGAGGACACTGAAGCTTTCTTT.

This chain joins TRBV10-1 and TRBJ2-3, with 7 bases that match TRBD2. The CDR3 loop spans 14 amino acids. CDR1 is WNHNN and CDR2 is SYGVQD in the germline V gene (reference sequence). V was pared by 4 bases and J by 1 base, with 2 bases of the junction left unmatched. Here the CDR3 DNA reads TGCGCCAGCAGTGTAAGCGGGGGCACAGATACGCAGTATTTT. Its translation is CASSVSGGTDTQYF.

The table lists this clonotype with many counts. The chain recombines TRBV7-2 with TRBJ2-7; TRBD1 matches at 7 bases. Per the germline V gene, CDR1 is SGHTA and CDR2 is FQGNSA. The junction had 4 bases not matched to a gene; V was cut back by 3 bases and J by 2 bases. The CDR3 consists of 14 residues. CDR3 DNA sequence: TGTGCCAGCAGCTTCGGGGACAGCACCTACGAGCAGTACTTC. Translating gives CASSFGDSTYEQYF.

This clonotype appeared many times. The V call is TRBV11-2, the J call TRBJ2-3, with 8 bases identical to TRBD2. With 2 bases clipped from V and 1 base from J, the junction kept 14 bases outside the gene matches. The CDR3 covers 19 residues. Germline V gives CDR1 SGHAT, CDR2 FQNNGV. Here the CDR3 DNA reads TGTGCCAGCAGCTTAAGAGCGGGGGTGAAGCCCCTCGGCACAGATACGCAGTATTTT. Translating gives CASSLRAGVKPLGTDTQYF.

This clonotype was seen ten or more times. The V call is TRBV12-3 or TRBV12-4, the J call TRBJ2-7; D might be TRBD1 or TRBD2, each matching 7 bases. V gave up 4 bases and J gave up 4 bases, with 38 bases separating them. The length of the CDR3 is 22 residues. The CDR3 here is CASSSRSLLAGGGAERLYEQYF. The CDR3 bases are TGTGCCAGCAGTTCGCGATCACTGCTTGCAGGGGGAGGGGCAGAGAGACTGTACGAGCAGTACTTC.

V and J are TRBV28 and TRBJ1-6; D remains ambiguous. Germline V gives CDR1 MDHEN, CDR2 SYDVKM. The CDR3 extends over 15 amino acids. V shed 7 bases and J shed 0 bases, with 10 bases lying between them. Written as DNA, the CDR3 is TGTGCCAGCATTAAAGGGTACTCCTATAATTCACCCCTCCACTTT. Translating gives CASIKGYSYNSPLHF.

At least ten counts were recorded for this clonotype. V and J are TRBV7-9 and TRBJ1-2; D unclear. Trimming cost V 1 base and J 5 bases, with 8 bases left between them. The CDR3 has 13 residues. CDR1 and CDR2 from the germline V gene are SEHNR and FQNEAQ (reference sequence). The CDR3 DNA reads TGTGCCAGCAGCTTAGGATCCGAGTATGGCTACACCTTC. Translation gives CASSLGSEYGYTF.

The rearrangement links TRBV20-1 to TRBJ2-7; 10 bases agree with TRBD2. The CDR3 loop spans 17 amino acids. Germline V gene sequence: CDR1 DFQATT, CDR2 SNEGSKA (reference sequence). J gave up 2 bases and V 6 bases, and 16 bases lay outside the gene matches. CDR3 loop: CSAPPLAGDVPAYEQYF. In nucleotides, the CDR3 is TGCAGTGCCCCGCCGCTAGCGGGAGACGTACCCGCCTACGAGCAGTACTTC.

This chain uses TRBV25-1 with TRBJ1-5; 9 nucleotides agree with TRBD1. The length of the CDR3 is 17 residues. The germline gives CDR1 MGHDK, CDR2 SYGVNS. With V trimmed by 3 bases and J by 2 bases, 8 bases remained unmatched. The DNA of the CDR3 is TGTGCCAGCAGTGACGGACAGGGGATCCCTGGCAATCAGCCCCAGCATTTT. Its protein is CASSDGQGIPGNQPQHF. Looking up the rest from reference TRBV25-1 and TRBJ1-5 gives the full variable domain: EADIYQTPRYLVIGTGKKITLECSQTMGHDKMYWYQQDPGMELHLIHYSYGVNSTEKGDLSSESTVSRIRTEHFPLTLESARPSHTSQYLCASSDGQGIPGNQPQHFGDGTRLSIL.

This clonotype has ten or more counts. This chain joins TRBV10-3 and TRBJ2-7, with D perhaps matching TRBD1 (6 bases). Germline lookup yields CDR1 ENHRY and CDR2 SYGVKD. V gave up 0 bases and J gave up 3 bases, with 6 bases separating them. The CDR3 covers 13 residues. The CDR3 nucleotides are TGTGCCATCAGTGAGTCGGGACACTACGAGCAGTACTTC. Translated: CAISESGHYEQYF.

This clonotype has only a few counts. The rearrangement links TRBV5-1 to TRBJ2-2; D gene unclear. CDR1 and CDR2 from the germline V gene are SGHRS and YFSETQ. The CDR3 runs to 16 residues. Trimming shortened V by 4 bases and J by 2 bases, and 15 bases separated the two germline ends. DNA of the CDR3: TGCGCCAGCAGCATTCTAGGACCGGATAACACCGGGGAGCTGTTTTTT. This gives the protein CASSILGPDNTGELFF.

This clonotype has only a few counts. The genes are TRBV3-1 and TRBJ2-3; possibly TRBD1 for D (5 bases). The germline V gene encodes CDR1 LGHDT and CDR2 YNNKEL (reference sequence). V was cut by 0 bases and J by 1 base, with 11 bases left in between. The CDR3 is 16 amino acids. CDR3 protein: CASSQDWGTGTDTQYF. DNA of the CDR3: TGTGCCAGCAGCCAAGATTGGGGCACTGGCACAGATACGCAGTATTTT.

Ten or more counts support this clonotype. V is TRBV9 and J is TRBJ1-1; TRBD1 is a possible D gene (6 bases). CDR1 and CDR2 (germline): SGDLS, YYNGEE. The V end was cut by 0 bases, the J end by 3 bases, with 12 bases between. The CDR3 has 15 amino acids. The CDR3 coding sequence is TGTGCCAGCAGCGTAGGGTTCAGGGGCGACACTGAAGCTTTCTTT. Translation gives CASSVGFRGDTEAFF.

This clonotype came up a few times. V usage is TRBV20-1 and J usage is TRBJ2-7, with TRBD1 as a possible D gene (6 bases). In germline, CDR1 is DFQATT, CDR2 SNEGSKA (reference sequence). Trimming took off 1 base at V and 3 bases at J, with 10 bases between the two ends. There are 13 residues in the CDR3. The CDR3 bases are TGCAGTGCTAGAGGACAGGACAGCTACGAGCAGTACTTC. This sequence encodes CSARGQDSYEQYF.

Many counts were recorded for this clonotype. The chain employs TRBV12-3 or TRBV12-4 and TRBJ2-5, with D possibly matching TRBD1 (5 bases). Trimming removed 3 bases at V and 1 base at J, with 12 bases between. The length of the CDR3 is 15 residues. The CDR3 DNA reads as TGTGCCAGCAGTTTGGGTGGGGCTATCCAAGAGACCCAGTACTTC. Translated: CASSLGGAIQETQYF.

This clonotype showed up many times. The V gene is TRBV2, the J gene TRBJ1-6; D unresolved. In germline, CDR1 is SNHLY, CDR2 FYNNEI. V lost 8 bases and J lost 12, with 11 bases in between. The CDR3 consists of 11 residues. The CDR3: CASSSREPLHF. Here the CDR3 DNA reads TGTGCCAGCTCATCACGAGAACCCCTCCACTTT.

This clonotype was observed many times. The chain links TRBV5-4 to TRBJ1-1; TRBD1 is a possible D gene (6 bases). The germline V gene has CDR1 SGHNT and CDR2 YYREEE (reference sequence). The CDR3 length is 15 residues. Trimming removed 2 bases at V and 4 bases at J, with 15 bases between. The CDR3 DNA sequence: TGTGCCAGCAGCTTTGAAAAGGGGGAGAGCACTGAAGCTTTCTTT. Translated, it gives CASSFEKGESTEAFF.

This clonotype was seen at least ten times. The chain links TRBV20-1 to TRBJ1-1; no clear D gene. Germline loops: CDR1 DFQATT, CDR2 SNEGSKA (reference sequence). Trimming took off 3 bases at V and 10 bases at J, with 6 bases between the two ends. The CDR3 is 9 amino acids. The CDR3 here is CSARVGAFF. The CDR3 DNA reads TGCAGTGCTAGGGTGGGAGCTTTCTTT.